One sample yielded the 2 T cell receptor beta chains listed below, sequenced in a study of PD-1 blockade in classical Hodgkin lymphoma. Profiling relied on immunoSEQ multiplex PCR, and the TCRdb table lists in-frame clones only, not all of them. In the table there are approximately 20,000 clones, around 81% of which are singletons. Time point here: newly diagnosed, previously untreated cHL patient sample. CD4+ T cells were purified from thawed PBMCs by negative selection. Sequenced sample: CD4+ T cells from blood. The receptors shown here come from a human donor with classical Hodgkin lymphoma.

This chain links TRBV15 with TRBJ2-3; 10 bases align to TRBD2. After removal of 1 base from V and 6 bases from J, the junction contained 13 bases not matched to a gene. The CDR3 is made up of 18 amino acids. The germline CDR1 and CDR2 sequences are LNHNV and YYDKDF (reference sequence). CDR3 loop: CATSRAGLAERAWDTQYF. CDR3 DNA sequence: TGTGCCACCAGCAGAGCAGGACTAGCGGAGAGGGCGTGGGATACGCAGTATTTT.

J is TRBJ2-3 and V is TRBV28; D call uncertain. The CDR3 contains 15 residues. CDR1 and CDR2 (germline): MDHEN, SYDVKM. Trimming stripped 6 bases from V and 0 bases from J, with 13 bases between. CDR3 amino acids: CASRLQERSTDTQYF. The CDR3 DNA follows: TGTGCCAGCAGACTGCAGGAGAGGAGCACAGATACGCAGTATTTT. The full variable domain, in which reference TRBV28 and TRBJ2-3 provide the parts outside the CDR3, is DVKVTQSSRYLVKRTGEKVFLECVQDMDHENMFWYRQDPGLGLRLIYFSYDVKMKEKGDIPEGYSVSREKKERFSLILESASTNQTSMYLCASRLQERSTDTQYFGPGTRLTVL.